What follows describes a single T cell receptor beta chain. What antigen it recognizes has not been identified. Base qualities were left out, and no much larger clone turns up one base away. Using the deep immunoSEQ assay, TCR CDR3 regions were amplified from genomic DNA by multiplex PCR. Extracted genomic DNA from each cell subset was spread evenly across all wells of several immunoSEQ 96-well plates, with each plate serving as a replicate. For sorted subsets, each replicate PCR was loaded with about 200 ng genomic DNA, equivalent to approximately 27,000 T cell genomes. Purified libraries were quantified with a Qubit 3.0 fluorometer, sized on a Bioanalyzer 2100, and re-quantified with the KAPA Library Quantification kit. Every immunoSEQ 96-well plate was sequenced on a separate single-read 150-cycle Illumina NextSeq 550 flow cell. The published analysis was carried out like this. Because only junctional sequences without quality scores were contained in the immunoSEQ output, filtering matching that applied to full-length reads could not be performed. Sequences were annotated with PyIR, a Python wrapper for IgBLAST v1.9, using IMGT germline references to assign V/J genes and CDR3. Any read was removed if the V/J assignment was weak (E-value above 1e-6), the CDR3 was missing, or the read contained stop codons, out-of-frame junctions, or ambiguous translated residues. V3J clonotypes were defined as sequences sharing the same inferred V gene, J gene, and CDR3 amino acid sequence. To compute the percentage overlap between repertoires, the number of shared unique clonotypes was divided by the size of the smaller repertoire. Repertoire richness was assessed with RTK rarefaction, the Chao1 estimator, and Recon v2.1 estimates of unobserved clonotypes. OLGA was used to compute generation probabilities for all TCRbeta clonotypes that the gDNA method yielded from a handful of donors. TCRdb mirrors the immuneACCESS table, restricted to in-frame sequences. Some clones are absent from its copies; in checked studies, under half trace to an unresolved V gene, and the reason for the others is unknown. That table furnishes V, J and clone size, whereas the DNA furnished D and trimming. This sample is represented by over a million clones; roughly 96% of them were singletons. Of the sample, 1% to 1.5% is held by the ten largest clones.

This entry comes from a study of shared clonotypes between healthy human individuals (dated by TCRdb to the early 2020s). Broadly, across the study: Three men and two women, aged 18 to 49 years, made up the cohort. To estimate repertoire size and how much clonotypes are shared between individuals, the study performed deep sequencing of blood TCR repertoires from a handful of healthy adults. Libraries were prepared and TCR repertoires were sequenced by different laboratories using diverse techniques, in order to increase sequencing depth and limit assay-specific biases. Each donor's leukapheresis produced roughly between roughly 0.85 and 10 billion PBMCs. For each donor, CD4 naive and CD4 memory were each run on three plates, CD8 naive on two plates, and CD8 memory on one plate. Findings and caveats that apply to the study as a whole: Estimated clonotype richness was generally larger for naive than for memory subsets. Because the study included a small number of donors, the genetic and exposure-history diversity represented was limited. Even with the large sequencing depth, rarefaction of the sorted-subset datasets indicated that sequencing was incomplete. Higher generation probabilities were observed for clonotypes shared by all four sorted-subset donors than for non-shared clonotypes. When several donors were compared, the shared fraction of clonotypes was about 5.4% for naive CD4, around 3.5% for naive CD8, more than 2% for memory CD4, and roughly 0.43% for memory CD8. Pairwise subsampling led to the expectation that sequencing depth would affect the degree of clonotype sharing among donors. Only blood was sampled, and tissue TCR repertoires likely differ from those in blood.

The CDR1 and CDR2 encoded by the germline V gene (reference sequence) are SEHNR and FQNEAQ. V is clipped by 4 bases and J by 6 bases, and the sequence between their germline boundaries is 19 bases long. Taken from cysteine to phenylalanine, the CDR3 has 15 residues. Of all the DNA, just the CDR3 is kept, 45 bases in frame from base 1. The donors were healthy, HIV-negative adults with no recently reported acute infections or vaccinations. Every donor was a Caucasian adult living in Nashville, Tennessee, USA. CD4+ T cells were enriched by magnetic negative selection; naive cells were then positively selected on CD45RA, and the negative fraction formed the memory subset. Blood was obtained by leukapheresis, after which PBMCs were separated by Ficoll-Histopaque density gradient centrifugation and cryopreserved in liquid nitrogen vapor phase. Analytical flow cytometry was used to check the purity and quantity of every magnetically sorted T cell population. Each sorted fraction had its genomic DNA isolated and then quantified by UV absorbance on a Nanodrop 2000c.

Sequenced sample: naive CD4+ T cells sorted from blood. The cell subset or site tag for this specimen amounts to: CD45RA+ positively selected. The source of this sequence is a man younger than 40 in good health. Recombination joined TRBV7-9 with TRBJ2-7; no D gene call is confident. The bases are TGTGCCAGCAGCTCTGCAAAAAACCTAGGAGCCGAGCAGTACTTC. Translated, it reads CASSSAKNLGAEQYF.